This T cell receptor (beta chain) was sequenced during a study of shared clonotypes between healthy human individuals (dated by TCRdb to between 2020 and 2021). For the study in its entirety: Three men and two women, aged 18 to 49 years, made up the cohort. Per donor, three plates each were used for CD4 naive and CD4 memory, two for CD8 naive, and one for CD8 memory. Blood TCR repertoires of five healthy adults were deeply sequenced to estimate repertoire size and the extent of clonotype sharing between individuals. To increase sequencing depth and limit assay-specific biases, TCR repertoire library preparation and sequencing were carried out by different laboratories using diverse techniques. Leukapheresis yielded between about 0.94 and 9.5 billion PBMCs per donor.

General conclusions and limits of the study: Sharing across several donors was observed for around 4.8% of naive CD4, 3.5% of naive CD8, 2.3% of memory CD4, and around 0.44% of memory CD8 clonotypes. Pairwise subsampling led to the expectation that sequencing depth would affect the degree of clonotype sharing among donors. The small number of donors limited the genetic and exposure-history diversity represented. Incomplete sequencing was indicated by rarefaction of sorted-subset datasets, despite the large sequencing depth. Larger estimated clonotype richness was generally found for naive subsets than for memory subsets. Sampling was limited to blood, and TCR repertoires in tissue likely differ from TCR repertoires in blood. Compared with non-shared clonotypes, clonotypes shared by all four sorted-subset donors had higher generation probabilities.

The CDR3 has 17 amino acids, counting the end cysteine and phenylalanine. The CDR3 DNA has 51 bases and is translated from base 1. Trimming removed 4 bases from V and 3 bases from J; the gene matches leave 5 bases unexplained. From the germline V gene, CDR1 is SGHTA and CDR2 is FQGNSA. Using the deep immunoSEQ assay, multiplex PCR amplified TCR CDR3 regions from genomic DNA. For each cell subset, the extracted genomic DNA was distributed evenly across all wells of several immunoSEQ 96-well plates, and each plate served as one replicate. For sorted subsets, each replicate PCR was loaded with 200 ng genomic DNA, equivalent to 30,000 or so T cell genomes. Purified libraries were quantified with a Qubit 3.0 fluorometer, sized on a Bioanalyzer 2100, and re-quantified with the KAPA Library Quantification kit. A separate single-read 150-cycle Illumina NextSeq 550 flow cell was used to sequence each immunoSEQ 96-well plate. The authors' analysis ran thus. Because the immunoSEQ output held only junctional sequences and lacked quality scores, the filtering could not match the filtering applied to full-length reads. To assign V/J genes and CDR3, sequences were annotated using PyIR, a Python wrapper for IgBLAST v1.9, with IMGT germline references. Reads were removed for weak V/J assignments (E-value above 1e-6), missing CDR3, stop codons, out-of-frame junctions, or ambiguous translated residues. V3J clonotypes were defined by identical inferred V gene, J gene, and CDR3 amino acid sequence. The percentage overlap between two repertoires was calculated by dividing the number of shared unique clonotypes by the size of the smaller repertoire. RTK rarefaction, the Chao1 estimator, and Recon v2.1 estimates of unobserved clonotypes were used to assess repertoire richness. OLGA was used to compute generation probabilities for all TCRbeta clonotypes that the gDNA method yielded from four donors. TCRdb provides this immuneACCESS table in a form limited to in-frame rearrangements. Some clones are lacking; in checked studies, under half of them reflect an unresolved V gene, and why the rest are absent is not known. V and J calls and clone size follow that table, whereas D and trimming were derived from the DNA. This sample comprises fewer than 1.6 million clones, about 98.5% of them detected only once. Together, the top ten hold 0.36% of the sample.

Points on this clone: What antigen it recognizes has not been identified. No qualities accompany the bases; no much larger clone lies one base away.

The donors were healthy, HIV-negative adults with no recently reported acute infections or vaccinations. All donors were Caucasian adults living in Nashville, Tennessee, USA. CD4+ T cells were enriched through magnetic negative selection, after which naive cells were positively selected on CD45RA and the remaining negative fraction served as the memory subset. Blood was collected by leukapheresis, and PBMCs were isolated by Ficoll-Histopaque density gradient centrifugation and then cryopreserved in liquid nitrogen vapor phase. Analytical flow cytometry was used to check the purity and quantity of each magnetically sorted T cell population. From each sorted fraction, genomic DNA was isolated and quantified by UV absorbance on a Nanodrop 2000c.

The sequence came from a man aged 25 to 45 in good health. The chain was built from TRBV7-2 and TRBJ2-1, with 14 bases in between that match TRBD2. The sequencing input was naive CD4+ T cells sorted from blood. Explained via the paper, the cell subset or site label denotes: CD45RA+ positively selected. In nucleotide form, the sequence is TGTGCCAGCAGCTCCAGACTAGCGGGAGGGAACTACAATGAGCAGTTCTTC. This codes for CASSSRLAGGNYNEQFF.